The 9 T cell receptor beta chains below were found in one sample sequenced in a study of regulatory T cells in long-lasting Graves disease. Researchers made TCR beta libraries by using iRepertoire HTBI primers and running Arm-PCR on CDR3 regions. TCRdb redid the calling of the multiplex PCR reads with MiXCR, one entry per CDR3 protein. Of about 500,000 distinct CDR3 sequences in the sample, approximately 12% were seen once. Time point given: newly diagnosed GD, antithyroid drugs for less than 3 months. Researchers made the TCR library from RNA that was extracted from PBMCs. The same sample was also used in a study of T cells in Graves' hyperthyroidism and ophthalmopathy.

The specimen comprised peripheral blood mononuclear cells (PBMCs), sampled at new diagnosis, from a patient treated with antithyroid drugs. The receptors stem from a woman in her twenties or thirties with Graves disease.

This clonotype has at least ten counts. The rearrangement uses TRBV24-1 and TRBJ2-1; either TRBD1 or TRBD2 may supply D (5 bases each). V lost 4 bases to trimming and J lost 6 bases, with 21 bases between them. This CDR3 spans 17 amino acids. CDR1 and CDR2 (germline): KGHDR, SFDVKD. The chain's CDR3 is CATSESTGTTLPNEQFF. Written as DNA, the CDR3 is TGTGCCACCAGTGAATCAACCGGGACCACCCTTCCCAATGAGCAGTTCTTC.

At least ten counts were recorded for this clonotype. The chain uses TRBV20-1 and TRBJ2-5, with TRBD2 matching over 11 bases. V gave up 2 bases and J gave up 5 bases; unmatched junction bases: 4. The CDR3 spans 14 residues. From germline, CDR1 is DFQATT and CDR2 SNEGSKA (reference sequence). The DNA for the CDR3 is TGCAGTGCTAGAAAACTAGCGGGAGAGGAGACCCAGTACTTC. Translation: CSARKLAGEETQYF.

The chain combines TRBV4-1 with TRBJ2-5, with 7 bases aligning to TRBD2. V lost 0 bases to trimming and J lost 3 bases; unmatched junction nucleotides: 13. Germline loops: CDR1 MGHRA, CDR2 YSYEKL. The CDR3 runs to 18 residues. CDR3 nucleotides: TGCGCCAGCAGCCAAGATCGCCTCACGGGGACTAAAAAAGAGACCCAGTACTTC. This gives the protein CASSQDRLTGTKKETQYF.

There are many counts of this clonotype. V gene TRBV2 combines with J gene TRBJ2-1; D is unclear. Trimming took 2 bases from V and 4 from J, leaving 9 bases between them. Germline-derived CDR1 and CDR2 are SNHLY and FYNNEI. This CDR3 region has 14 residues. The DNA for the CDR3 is TGTGCCAGCAGTGAAAGGAACCTTTACAATGAGCAGTTCTTC. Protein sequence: CASSERNLYNEQFF.

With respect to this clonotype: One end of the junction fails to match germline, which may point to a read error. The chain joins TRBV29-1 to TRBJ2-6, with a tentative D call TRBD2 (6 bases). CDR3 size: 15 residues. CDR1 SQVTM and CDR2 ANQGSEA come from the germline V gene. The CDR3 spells CSAGDSVSRANVLTF. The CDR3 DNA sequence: TGCAGCGCGGGGGACTCCGTCTCTAGGGCCAACGTCCTGACTTTC.

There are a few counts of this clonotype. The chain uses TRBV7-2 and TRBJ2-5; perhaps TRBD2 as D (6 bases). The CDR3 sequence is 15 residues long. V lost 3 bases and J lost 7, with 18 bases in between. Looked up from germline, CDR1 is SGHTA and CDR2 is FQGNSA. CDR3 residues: CASSFSGLRGGTQYF. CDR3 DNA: TGTGCCAGCAGCTTTAGCGGCTTGAGGGGCGGGACCCAGTACTTC.

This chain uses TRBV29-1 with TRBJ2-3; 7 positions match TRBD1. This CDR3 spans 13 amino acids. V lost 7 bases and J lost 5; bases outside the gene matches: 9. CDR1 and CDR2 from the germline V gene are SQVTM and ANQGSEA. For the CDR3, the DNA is TGCAGCGCCGAAGGACAGGTCGAAGATACGCAGTATTTT. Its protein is CSAEGQVEDTQYF.

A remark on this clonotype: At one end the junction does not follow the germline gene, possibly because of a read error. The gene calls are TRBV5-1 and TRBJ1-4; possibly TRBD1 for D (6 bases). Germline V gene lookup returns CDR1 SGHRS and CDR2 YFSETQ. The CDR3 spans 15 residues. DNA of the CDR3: TGCGCCAGCAGCGACGTAGGGGGGACTAATGAAAGACTGTTTTTT. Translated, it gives CASSDVGGTNERLFF.

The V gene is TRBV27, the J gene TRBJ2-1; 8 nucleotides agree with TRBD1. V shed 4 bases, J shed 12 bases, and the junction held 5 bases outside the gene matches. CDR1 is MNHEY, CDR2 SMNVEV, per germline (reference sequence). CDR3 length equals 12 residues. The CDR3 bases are TGTGCCAGCAGTTCCACAGGGGGTACGCAGTTCTTC. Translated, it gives CASSSTGGTQFF.